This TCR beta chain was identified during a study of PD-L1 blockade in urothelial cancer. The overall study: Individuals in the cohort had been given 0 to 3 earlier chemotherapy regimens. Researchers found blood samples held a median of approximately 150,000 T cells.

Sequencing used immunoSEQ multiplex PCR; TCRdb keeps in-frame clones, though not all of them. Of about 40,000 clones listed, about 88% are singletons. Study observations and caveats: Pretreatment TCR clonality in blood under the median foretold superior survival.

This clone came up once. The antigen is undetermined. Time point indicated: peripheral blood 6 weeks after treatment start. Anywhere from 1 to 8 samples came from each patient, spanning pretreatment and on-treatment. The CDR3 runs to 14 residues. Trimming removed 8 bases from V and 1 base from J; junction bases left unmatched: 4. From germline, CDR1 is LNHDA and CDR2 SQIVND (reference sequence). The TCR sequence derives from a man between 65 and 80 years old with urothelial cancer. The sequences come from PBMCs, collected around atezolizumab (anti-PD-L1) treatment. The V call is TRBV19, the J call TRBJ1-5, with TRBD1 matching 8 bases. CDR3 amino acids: CASEDRASNQPQHF. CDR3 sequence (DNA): TGTGCCAGTGAGGACAGGGCGAGCAATCAGCCCCAGCATTTT.